This T cell receptor beta chain is from a study of T-cell memory formation after mild COVID-19. General study findings and limits: CD4/CD8 balance characterized clones contracting day 15 to 85, and CD4+ skew characterized later expanders.

One entry per CDR3 protein results from TCRdb running MiXCR on the 5' RACE reads. Of over 120,000 distinct CDR3 sequences in the sample, over 15% were seen once. This clonotype was recorded a few times. Its specificity is unknown. The CDR3 contains 14 residues. Germline V gene sequence: CDR1 SGHKS, CDR2 YYEKEE (reference sequence). V lost 4 bases and J lost 3; bases outside the gene matches: 5. The origin of this receptor is an adult woman who had mild COVID-19 (a few samples of this study predate the infection). Cell type and time point are not known. Sequencing used PBMCs or a T cell subset sorted from them (not recorded which). The chain is built from TRBV5-5 and TRBJ2-7; 9 bases fit TRBD1. CDR3 residues: CASSARTGDYEQYF. CDR3 bases: TGTGCCAGCAGCGCGCGGACAGGGGACTACGAGCAGTACTTC. Supplemented by reference TRBV5-5 and TRBJ2-7, the full variable domain reads DAGVTQSPTHLIKTRGQQVTLRCSPISGHKSVSWYQQVLGQGPQFIFQYYEKEERGRGNFPDRFSARQFPNYSSELNVNALLLGDSALYLCASSARTGDYEQYFGPGTRLTVT.